This note documents a single T cell receptor beta chain sequence. Its antigen is not known. This record comes from a study of T cells in Graves' hyperthyroidism and ophthalmopathy. Study-wide results and limits: Most clonotypes expanded in thyroid above 0.001 were likewise present in blood. Ophthalmopathy was model-predicted a median about six months pre-onset.

TCR beta CDR3 regions were amplified from RNA transcripts. Primed by the HTBI set, a first-round RT-PCR was run on the TCR CDR3. TCRdb re-derived calls from the multiplex PCR reads in MiXCR, one entry per CDR3 protein. The sample gives approximately 630,000 distinct CDR3 sequences, under 20% of which show up once; 3% to 4% is in the top ten. The CDR3 is made up of 15 amino acids. Trimming stripped 1 base from V and 7 bases from J, with 13 bases between. Germline V CDR1 and CDR2: SEHNR, FQNEAQ (reference sequence). For Graves' hyperthyroidism to be stable, ophthalmopathy could not progress within 18 months.

The J gene is TRBJ1-4, the V gene TRBV7-9; possibly TRBD1 for D (5 bases). The TCR originated in a woman in her twenties or thirties with Graves' hyperthyroidism. Sequenced sample: blood. The CDR3 DNA sequence: TGTGCCAGCAGCTTAGTTGGGGGGTTCGGTGAAAAACTGTTTTTT. Protein sequence: CASSLVGGFGEKLFF.